What follows are 6 T cell receptor beta chains derived from one specimen sequenced in a study of cytotoxic CD8 clonotypes in ibrutinib-treated CLL. Profiling relied on immunoSEQ multiplex PCR, and the TCRdb table lists in-frame clones only, not all of them. The data hold over 65,000 clones, with around two thirds observed a single time. Here the sequenced sample was PBMCs, taken after 12 months of ibrutinib treatment. These receptors were taken from a human donor with chronic lymphocytic leukemia.

This clone was picked up one time. The chain joins TRBV7-3 to TRBJ2-1; 8 positions match TRBD2. The length of the CDR3 is 14 residues. Germline V gene lookup returns CDR1 SGHTA and CDR2 FQGTGA. The ends lost 5 bases at V and 5 bases at J; junction bases unmatched: 5. CDR3 DNA sequence: TGTGCCAGCAGCCCCGGGGGGGGGAACAATGAGCAGTTCTTC. This translates into CASSPGGGNNEQFF.

The gene calls are TRBV9 and TRBJ2-3; D is undetermined. Germline V gives CDR1 SGDLS, CDR2 YYNGEE. V was shortened by 3 bases and J by 6 bases, with 17 bases between the two germline ends. This CDR3 spans 15 amino acids. CDR3 amino acids: CASSARRSLSDTQYF. DNA of the CDR3: TGTGCCAGCAGCGCCCGACGGTCCCTTTCGGATACGCAGTATTTT.

The chain joins TRBV6-1 to TRBJ1-2; D is unclear. The CDR3 contains 11 residues. Looked up from germline, CDR1 is MNHNS and CDR2 is SASEGT. Trimming removed 5 bases at V and 8 bases at J, with 9 bases between. The CDR3 DNA reads TGTGCCAGCAGTCCCCTCCGGGGCTACACCTTC. It is translated as CASSPLRGYTF.

This clone was counted once. The chain has TRBV30 and TRBJ2-7; no clear D. Trimming took off 0 bases at V and 0 bases at J, with 6 bases between the two ends. Looked up from germline, CDR1 is GTSNPN and CDR2 is SVGIG (reference sequence). This CDR3 spans 13 amino acids. CDR3 residues: CAWSVPPSYEQYF. The CDR3 coding sequence is TGTGCCTGGAGTGTCCCGCCCTCCTACGAGCAGTACTTC.

The chain employs TRBV5-6 and TRBJ1-5; a possible D gene is TRBD1 (5 bases). This CDR3 is 14 amino acids long. Germline CDR1 SGHDT, CDR2 YYEEEE. The V and J ends lost 0 bases and 9 bases respectively, with 13 bases between them. The CDR3 DNA reads as TGTGCCAGCAGCTTGGGGTCTCGGGGGATGCCCCAGCATTTT. Encoded protein: CASSLGSRGMPQHF.

The chain combines TRBV7-2 with TRBJ2-5, with no clear D. From germline, CDR1 is SGHTA and CDR2 FQGNSA. The V end was cut by 5 bases, the J end by 5 bases, with 18 bases between. There are 15 residues in the CDR3. The CDR3 DNA sequence: TGTGCCAGCAGCCCTACATCTCGAACATGGGAGACCCAGTACTTC. Its translation is CASSPTSRTWETQYF.